This T cell receptor beta chain was sequenced in a study of blood T cell repertoires in COVID-19. Whole-study context: Material from acute and convalescent COVID-19 was sourced from the United States, Italy and Spain.

Trimming shortened V by 2 bases and J by 15 bases, and 14 bases separated the two germline ends. The germline V gene encodes CDR1 GTSNPN and CDR2 SVGIG (reference sequence). The CDR3 has 12 amino acids. Two negative PCRs, clearance, or symptom resolution characterized the recovered Cohort 3 donors. Under the authors' procedure: Amplification of reference gene primers provided the estimated nucleated cell counts. The protocol was immunoSEQ multiplex PCR, while the TCRdb copy is restricted to in-frame clones and leaves out a portion. V, J and clone size were drawn from that table, and D and trimming were deduced from the DNA. In the table there are 200,000 to 250,000 clones, nearly 90% of which are singletons.

This clonotype was obtained from a man under 40 who had recovered from COVID-19. This sequence joins TRBV30 and TRBJ2-6; TRBD2 is a possible D gene (5 bases). Sequenced sample: PBMCs or T cells enriched from blood (not recorded which). The CDR3 protein is CAWSTLGLALTF. In DNA, the CDR3 is TGTGCCTGGAGTACCCTTGGCCTAGCCCTGACTTTC. Drawing the rest from reference TRBV30 and TRBJ2-6, the complete variable domain is SQTIHQWPATLVQPVGSPLSLECTVEGTSNPNLYWYRQAAGRGLQLLFYSVGIGQISSEVPQNLSASRPQDRQFILSSKKLLLSDSGFYLCAWSTLGLALTFGAGSRLTVL.